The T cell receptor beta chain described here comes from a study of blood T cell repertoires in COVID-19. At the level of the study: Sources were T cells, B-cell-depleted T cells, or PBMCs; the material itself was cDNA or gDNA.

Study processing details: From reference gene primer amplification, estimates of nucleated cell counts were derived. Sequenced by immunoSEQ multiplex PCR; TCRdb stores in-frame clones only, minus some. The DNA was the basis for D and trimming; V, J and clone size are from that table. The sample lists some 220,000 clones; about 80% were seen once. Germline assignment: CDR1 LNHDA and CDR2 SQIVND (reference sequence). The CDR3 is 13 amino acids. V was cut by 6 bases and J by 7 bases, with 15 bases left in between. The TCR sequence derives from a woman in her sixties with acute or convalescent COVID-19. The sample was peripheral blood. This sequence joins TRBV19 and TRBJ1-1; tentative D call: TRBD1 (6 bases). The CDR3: CASSLLQGNEAFF. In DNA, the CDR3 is TGTGCCAGTAGCCTATTACAGGGTAATGAAGCTTTCTTT.